These 9 T cell receptor beta chains came from one sample sequenced in a study of blood T cell repertoires in COVID-19. Assay: immunoSEQ multiplex PCR; the TCRdb copy retains only in-frame clones and omits some. The sample carries 140,000 to 150,000 clones, roughly 87% recorded once. The sequencing sample was made of peripheral blood. These receptors originate from a woman in her 50s with acute or convalescent COVID-19.

V is TRBV30 and J is TRBJ2-7; 10 positions agree with TRBD2. V shed 0 bases and J 4 bases; nucleotides not matched to a gene: 0. The CDR3 is made up of 13 amino acids. Germline V gene data show CDR1 as GTSNPN and CDR2 as SVGIG (reference sequence). The CDR3 sequence is CAWSVLAGYEQYF. In DNA, the CDR3 is TGTGCCTGGAGTGTACTAGCGGGGTACGAGCAGTACTTC.

The chain links TRBV9 to TRBJ1-2; D perhaps matches TRBD1 (6 bases). V lost 4 bases, J lost 0 bases, and 19 bases lay in between. There are 17 residues in the CDR3. Germline CDR1 reads SGDLS; CDR2 reads YYNGEE. The CDR3 here is CASSRGQGSGANYGYTF. The CDR3 nucleotides are TGTGCCAGCAGCCGAGGGCAGGGGAGTGGTGCTAACTATGGCTACACCTTC.

This clone appeared a single time. The CDR3 DNA follows: TGTGCCACCAGTGATACAGGGATTGGAAACACCATATATTTT. This codes for CATSDTGIGNTIYF. The rearrangement links TRBV24-1 to TRBJ1-3; tentative D call: TRBD1 (6 bases). This CDR3 is 14 amino acids long. Trimming removed 3 bases at V and 3 bases at J, with 8 bases between. Per the germline V gene, CDR1 is KGHDR and CDR2 is SFDVKD.

The V call is TRBV7-9, the J call TRBJ1-2, with 8 bases lining up with TRBD1. The junction had 13 bases not matched to a gene; V was cut back by 8 bases and J by 8 bases. The CDR3 runs to 14 residues. The germline gives CDR1 SEHNR, CDR2 FQNEAQ (reference sequence). CDR3 protein: CASGRTGFFDGYTF. The DNA for the CDR3 is TGTGCCAGCGGAAGGACAGGGTTTTTCGACGGCTACACCTTC. Using reference TRBV7-9 and TRBJ1-2 for the parts outside the CDR3, the full variable domain is DTGVSQNPRHKITKRGQNVTFRCDPISEHNRLYWYRQTLGQGPEFLTYFQNEAQLEKSRLLSDRFSAERPKGSFSTLEIQRTEQGDSAMYLCASGRTGFFDGYTFGSGTRLTVV.

The chain links TRBV3-1 (or the pseudogene TRBV3-2) to TRBJ1-1; possibly TRBD1 for D (6 bases). The CDR3 loop spans 14 amino acids. Germline CDR1 is LGHDT and CDR2 is YNNKEL (reference sequence). V lost 4 bases and J 5 bases, leaving 14 bases between the germline ends. The CDR3 region is CASSPITGRTEAFF. CDR3 bases: TGTGCCAGCAGCCCAATTACAGGGAGAACTGAAGCTTTCTTT.

The V and J genes are TRBV6-5 and TRBJ1-6; tentatively, D is TRBD1 (5 bases). Per the germline V gene, CDR1 is MNHEY and CDR2 is SVGAGI. This CDR3 region has 13 residues. Trimming cost V 7 bases and J 5 bases, with 9 bases left between them. The CDR3 loop is CASMVQDNSPLHF. In DNA form, the CDR3 reads TGTGCCAGCATGGTACAGGATAATTCACCCCTCCACTTT.

This chain joins TRBV4-2 and TRBJ1-1; the D gene is possibly TRBD1 (5 bases). The CDR3 is made up of 16 amino acids. V lost 0 bases to trimming and J lost 5 bases, with 16 bases between them. Germline-derived CDR1 and CDR2 are LGHNA and YNFKEQ. CDR3 in DNA: TGTGCCAGCAGCCAAGAGGGCAGGGAAAGGTTGACTGAAGCTTTCTTT. Its translation: CASSQEGRERLTEAFF.

The V gene is TRBV7-3, the J gene TRBJ2-6; 8 bases are shared with TRBD1. From germline, CDR1 is SGHTA and CDR2 FQGTGA. Losses at the gene ends were 6 bases for V and 0 bases for J; bases not matched to a gene: 4. The CDR3 covers 16 residues. CDR3 in DNA: TGTGCCAGCAGGCGGACAGGGATCTCTGGGGCCAACGTCCTGACTTTC. It encodes CASRRTGISGANVLTF.

This clone was seen only a few times. V and J are TRBV27 and TRBJ1-2, with D maybe TRBD1 (5 bases). V lost 2 bases and J lost 4, with 11 bases in between. Germline CDR1 and CDR2: MNHEY and SMNVEV (reference sequence). This CDR3 spans 14 amino acids. The CDR3 protein is CASSLNRQSYGYTF. Here the CDR3 DNA reads TGTGCCAGCAGTTTAAATAGACAGTCCTATGGCTACACCTTC.